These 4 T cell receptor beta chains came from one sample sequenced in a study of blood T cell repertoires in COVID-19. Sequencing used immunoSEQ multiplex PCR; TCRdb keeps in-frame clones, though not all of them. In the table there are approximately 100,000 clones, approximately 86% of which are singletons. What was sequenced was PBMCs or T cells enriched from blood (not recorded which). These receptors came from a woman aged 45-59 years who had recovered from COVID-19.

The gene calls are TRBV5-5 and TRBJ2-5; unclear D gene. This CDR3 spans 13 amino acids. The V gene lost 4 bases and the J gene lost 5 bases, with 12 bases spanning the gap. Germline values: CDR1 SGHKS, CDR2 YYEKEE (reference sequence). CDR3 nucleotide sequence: TGTGCCAGCAGCGCCCAAGCGAGGGAGACCCAGTACTTC. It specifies CASSAQARETQYF. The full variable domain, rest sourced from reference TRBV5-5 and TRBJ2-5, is DAGVTQSPTHLIKTRGQQVTLRCSPISGHKSVSWYQQVLGQGPQFIFQYYEKEERGRGNFPDRFSARQFPNYSSELNVNALLLGDSALYLCASSAQARETQYFGPGTRLLVL.

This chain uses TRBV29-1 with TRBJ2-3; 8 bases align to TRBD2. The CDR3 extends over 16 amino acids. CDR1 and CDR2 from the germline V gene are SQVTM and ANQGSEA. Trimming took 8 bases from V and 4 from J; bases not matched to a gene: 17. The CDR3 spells CSFTGTRKVGPDTQYF. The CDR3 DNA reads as TGCAGCTTCACCGGGACTAGGAAGGTGGGGCCAGATACGCAGTATTTT.

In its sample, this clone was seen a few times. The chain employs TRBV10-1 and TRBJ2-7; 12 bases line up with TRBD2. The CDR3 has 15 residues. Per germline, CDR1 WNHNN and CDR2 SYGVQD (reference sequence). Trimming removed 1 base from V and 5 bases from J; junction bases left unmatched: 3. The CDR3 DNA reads TGCGCCAGCAGTGAGTTAAGGACTAGCGGGAACGAGCAGTACTTC. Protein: CASSELRTSGNEQYF.

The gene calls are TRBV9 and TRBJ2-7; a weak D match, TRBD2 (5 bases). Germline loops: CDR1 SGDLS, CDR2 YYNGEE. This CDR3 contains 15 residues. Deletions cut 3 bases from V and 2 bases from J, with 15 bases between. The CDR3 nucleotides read TGTGCCAGCAGCGCGGGGTCGGGCAGAACCTACGAGCAGTACTTC. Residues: CASSAGSGRTYEQYF.